A selection of T cell receptor beta chains follows, all from one sample in a study of tumor-infiltrating lymphocytes in localized non-small cell lung cancer. The protocol was immunoSEQ multiplex PCR, while the TCRdb copy is restricted to in-frame clones and leaves out a portion. This sample has tens of thousands of clones, with about 80% found just once. The sample comprised lung tumor tissue. The source of these receptors is a human donor with non-small cell lung cancer. Each CDR3 is given with its conserved first and last residue. Fields, in order: V gene, clone size, J gene, D gene, CDR3 protein, CDR3 DNA. D genes are given only for firm matches. Some rows have no size entry. The others give once, few or many, or a class for an expanded clone.

>TRBV18|NA|TRBJ2-2|NA
CASSPPGHANTGELFF
TGTGCCAGCTCACCACCGGGGCACGCGAACACCGGGGAGCTGTTTTTT
>TRBV5-1|NA|TRBJ1-1|NA
CASSPDWGGTEAFF
TGCGCCAGCAGCCCCGATTGGGGGGGGACTGAAGCTTTCTTT
>TRBV9|NA|TRBJ2-1|TRBD2
CASSARALAGYNEQFF
TGTGCCAGCAGCGCCCGCGCTCTAGCGGGGTACAATGAGCAGTTCTTC
>TRBV18|NA|TRBJ2-5|NA
CASSRSGTQETQYF
TGTGCCAGCTCACGGTCGGGTACACAAGAGACCCAGTACTTC
>TRBV19|NA|TRBJ2-7|NA
CASSPHLEPSTSYEQYF
TGTGCCAGTAGCCCCCATTTGGAGCCTTCCACCTCCTACGAGCAGTACTTC
>TRBV7-2|NA|TRBJ1-1|TRBD1
CASSKRDRGTEAFF
TGTGCCAGCAGCAAACGGGACAGGGGAACTGAAGCTTTCTTT
>TRBV30|NA|TRBJ2-1|TRBD2
CAWSPQGLAPTDEQFF
TGTGCCTGGAGTCCACAGGGACTAGCCCCCACGGATGAGCAGTTCTTC
>TRBV18|NA|TRBJ2-7|NA
CASSPSSQGAYEQYF
TGTGCCAGCTCACCTTCGAGTCAGGGCGCCTACGAGCAGTACTTC
>TRBV11-2|NA|TRBJ2-7|NA
CASSTSGGGRNYEQYF
TGTGCCAGCAGCACCTCGGGGGGCGGGAGAAATTACGAGCAGTACTTC
>TRBV7-2|NA|TRBJ2-5|TRBD2
CASSFQAGDGETQYF
TGTGCCAGCAGCTTTCAAGCGGGAGATGGAGAGACCCAGTACTTC
>TRBV6-5|once|TRBJ1-1|NA
CASSYRGSGPNTEAFF
TGTGCCAGCAGTTACCGGGGGTCAGGGCCGAACACTGAAGCTTTCTTT
>TRBV5-6|NA|TRBJ1-5|NA
CASSLGLYSSNQPQHF
TGTGCCAGCAGCTTGGGCTTGTACTCTAGCAATCAGCCCCAGCATTTT
>TRBV18|once|TRBJ2-1|NA
CASSPLRGGEQFF
TGTGCCAGCTCCCCCCTCCGGGGCGGTGAGCAGTTCTTC
>TRBV11-2|NA|TRBJ1-1|NA
CASNKPQRQNTEAFF
TGTGCCAGCAACAAACCTCAGAGACAGAACACTGAAGCTTTCTTT
>TRBV14|NA|TRBJ2-7|NA
CASSQDWLAASEQYF
TGTGCCAGCAGCCAAGATTGGTTGGCAGCCTCCGAGCAGTACTTC
>TRBV11-2|NA|TRBJ2-2|NA
CASSEIPGPGELFF
TGTGCCAGCAGCGAGATACCCGGGCCCGGGGAGCTGTTTTTT
>TRBV30|NA|TRBJ2-1|NA
CAWSVEEQFF
TGTGCCTGGAGTGTTGAGGAGCAGTTCTTC
>TRBV10-3|NA|TRBJ1-5|NA
CAIRGTDNQPQHF
TGTGCCATCAGGGGGACCGACAATCAGCCCCAGCATTTT
>TRBV5-1|NA|TRBJ1-1|NA
CASSEQNMNTEAFF
TGCGCCAGCAGCGAACAGAACATGAACACTGAAGCTTTCTTT
>TRBV6-5|once|TRBJ1-2|NA
CASSFDRYGYTF
TGTGCCAGCAGTTTCGACCGCTATGGCTACACCTTC
>TRBV7-3|NA|TRBJ2-5|TRBD2
CASSPIAGDKTQYF
TGTGCCAGCAGCCCTATAGCGGGAGATAAGACCCAGTACTTC
>TRBV7-9|once|TRBJ2-6|NA
CATPGGRVSSGANVLTF
TGTGCCACCCCGGGGGGCAGGGTGAGCTCTGGGGCCAACGTCCTGACTTTC
>TRBV5-1|NA|TRBJ2-1|TRBD2
CASSLTPVGTSGQDEQFF
TGCGCCAGCAGCCTAACTCCCGTGGGGACTAGCGGTCAGGATGAGCAGTTCTTC
>TRBV7-9|NA|TRBJ1-4|NA
CASSLETVNEKLFF
TGTGCCAGCAGCTTAGAGACAGTCAATGAAAAACTGTTTTTT
>TRBV4-3|NA|TRBJ1-2|TRBD1
CASSQDSGGLDYGYTF
TGCGCCAGCAGCCAAGATTCAGGGGGGCTTGACTATGGCTACACCTTC
>TRBV28|NA|TRBJ1-5|NA
CASSLSGYGNQPQHF
TGTGCCAGCAGTTTATCAGGGTATGGCAATCAGCCCCAGCATTTT
>TRBV19|few|TRBJ1-1|NA
CASSTLLGQTEAFF
TGTGCCAGTAGTACCCTGTTGGGGCAGACTGAAGCTTTCTTT
>TRBV15|NA|TRBJ2-1|NA
CATSRVQGSEQFF
TGTGCCACCAGCAGAGTACAGGGCAGTGAGCAGTTCTTC